The clone carrying this T cell receptor beta chain came up many times. What it binds is unknown. This sample was taken from a study of T cells in Graves' hyperthyroidism and ophthalmopathy. Study-wide points: Most expanded thyroid clonotypes above 0.001 recurred in blood.

From RNA transcripts, TCR beta CDR3 regions were amplified. A first-round RT-PCR of the TCR CDR3 used the HTBI primer set. TCRdb recomputed calls from the multiplex PCR reads with MiXCR, one row per CDR3 protein. The sample lists a few hundred thousand distinct CDR3 sequences; 15% to 18% were seen once. Criteria for exclusion of patients were uncontrolled infection, other autoimmune disease, pregnancy or lactation. CDR1 is MDHEN and CDR2 is SYDVKM in the germline V gene. V dropped 4 bases and J dropped 4 bases, with 7 bases sitting between them. This CDR3 comprises 12 residues. This receptor was identified in a woman aged 18 to 35 with Graves' hyperthyroidism that later progressed to Graves' ophthalmopathy. Sequencing used blood. The rearrangement uses TRBV28 and TRBJ1-1; D ambiguous. CDR3 region: CASSYAPTEAFF. CDR3 in DNA: TGTGCCAGCAGTTATGCCCCCACTGAAGCTTTCTTT. The full variable domain, rest sourced from reference TRBV28 and TRBJ1-1, is DVKVTQSSRYLVKRTGEKVFLECVQDMDHENMFWYRQDPGLGLRLIYFSYDVKMKEKGDIPEGYSVSREKKERFSLILESASTNQTSMYLCASSYAPTEAFFGQGTRLTVV.